The 20 T cell receptor beta chains in this list originate from one sample, sequenced in a study of T-cell memory formation after mild COVID-19. TCRdb fed the 5' RACE reads into MiXCR, producing one record per CDR3 protein. This sample has 110,000 to 150,000 distinct CDR3 sequences, with about 14% found just once. Sequenced material: PBMCs or a T cell subset sorted from them (not recorded which). The receptor source for this set is an adult woman who had mild COVID-19 (a few samples of this study predate the infection). Cell type and time point are not known.

The rearrangement joins TRBV4-2 to TRBJ1-4; no reliable D call. The CDR3 totals 11 residues. V was pared by 5 bases and J by 8 bases, with 6 bases between. From germline, CDR1 is LGHNA and CDR2 YNFKEQ. In DNA form, the CDR3 reads TGTGCCAGCAGCATGTACGAAAAACTGTTTTTT. This codes for CASSMYEKLFF.

V is TRBV20-1 and J is TRBJ2-7; maybe TRBD2 (5 bases). Germline V gene data show CDR1 as DFQATT and CDR2 as SNEGSKA (reference sequence). The CDR3 sequence is 15 residues long. The V end lost 0 bases, the J end lost 6 bases, and 18 bases lay between the germline ends. This CDR3 is CSARDLAGSPREQYF. CDR3 nucleotide sequence: TGCAGTGCTAGAGATCTCGCGGGTAGCCCCCGCGAGCAGTACTTC.

This clonotype appeared a few times. The chain carries TRBV11-3 and TRBJ1-1; tentatively, D is TRBD1 (6 bases). The V end was cut by 5 bases, the J end by 1 base, with 14 bases between. The CDR3 sequence is 15 residues long. The V gene's germline CDR1 is SGHNT and CDR2 YENEEA. The CDR3 nucleotides read TGTGCCAGCAGCACCAAGGGACACGAGAACACTGAAGCTTTCTTT. Amino acids: CASSTKGHENTEAFF.

This clonotype came up a few times. This chain connects TRBV5-1 to TRBJ2-7, with TRBD2 matching 7 bases. Germline V lookup: CDR1 SGHRS, CDR2 YFSETQ. The V and J ends lost 1 base and 3 bases, in that order; junction bases with no gene match: 7. The CDR3 spans 15 residues. The CDR3 sequence: CASSLYGGSLYEQYF. For the CDR3, the DNA is TGCGCCAGCAGCTTGTATGGCGGGAGCCTCTACGAGCAGTACTTC. The entire variable domain, with the rest obtained from reference TRBV5-1 and TRBJ2-7, is as follows: KAGVTQTPRYLIKTRGQQVTLSCSPISGHRSVSWYQQTPGQGLQFLFEYFSETQRNKGNFPGRFSGRQFSNSRSEMNVSTLELGDSALYLCASSLYGGSLYEQYFGPGTRLTVT.

CDR3 residues: CASSVREAGEKLFF. CDR3 DNA: TGTGCCAGTAGTGTCAGGGAGGCTGGCGAAAAACTGTTTTTT. The chain employs TRBV19 and TRBJ1-4; perhaps TRBD1 as D (5 bases). The CDR3 spans 14 residues. CDR1 LNHDA and CDR2 SQIVND come from the germline V gene (reference sequence). Trimming removed 5 bases from V and 8 bases from J, with 15 bases in between.

Here the CDR3 reads CASSTGRSDYGYTF. The CDR3 bases are TGTGCCAGCAGTACCGGACGGTCAGACTATGGCTACACCTTC. V and J are TRBV12-3 or TRBV12-4 and TRBJ1-2, with D unclear. The CDR3 covers 14 residues. Trimming stripped 5 bases from V and 3 bases from J, with 13 bases between.

The chain joins TRBV5-6 to TRBJ1-2; D is possibly TRBD1 (6 bases). The V end was cut by 4 bases, the J end by 4 bases, with 14 bases between. The CDR3 runs to 14 residues. The germline CDR1 and CDR2 sequences are SGHDT and YYEEEE. CDR3 protein: CASSGRGTLYGYTF. The CDR3 nucleotides are TGTGCCAGCAGCGGGAGGGGGACCCTCTATGGCTACACCTTC.

The gene calls are TRBV5-1 and TRBJ2-7; 12 bases agree with TRBD2. The CDR3 consists of 16 residues. CDR1 and CDR2 (germline): SGHRS, YFSETQ. With V trimmed by 4 bases and J by 0 bases, 5 bases remained unmatched. The CDR3 nucleotides read TGCGCCAGCAGCGAAGGACTAGCGGGGAGCTCCTACGAGCAGTACTTC. Translation: CASSEGLAGSSYEQYF.

The genes are TRBV23-1 and TRBJ2-6; 7 nucleotides align to TRBD1. TRBV23-1 is an ORF, and what it does is uncertain. Losses at the gene ends were 7 bases for V and 0 bases for J; bases not matched to a gene: 6. CDR3 length: 16 amino acids. The DNA of the CDR3 is TGCGCCAGCATCGGGGACAGCTACTCTGGGGCCAACGTCCTGACTTTC. Translation: CASIGDSYSGANVLTF.

The chain links TRBV10-3 to TRBJ2-5, with 9 positions matching TRBD2. This CDR3 has 17 residues. The V gene's germline CDR1 is ENHRY and CDR2 SYGVKD. After removal of 11 bases from V and 4 bases from J, the junction contained 20 bases not matched to a gene. CDR3 nucleotides: TGTGCCCCCTCGGGGCAGGTAATAGCGGGGGCCCCAGAGACCCAGTACTTC. Translating it yields CAPSGQVIAGAPETQYF.

This clonotype was recorded a few times. CDR3 sequence reads: CSGHWTVLTYNEQFF. In nucleotides, the CDR3 is TGCAGCGGGCACTGGACAGTCCTCACCTACAATGAGCAGTTCTTC. This sequence joins TRBV29-1 and TRBJ2-1, with D perhaps TRBD1 (6 bases). The CDR3 sequence is 15 residues long. Germline V lookup: CDR1 SQVTM, CDR2 ANQGSEA. V was clipped by 7 bases and J by 2 bases, with 18 bases between them.

This chain uses TRBV24-1 with TRBJ2-2; tentatively, D is TRBD1 or TRBD2 (5 bases each). Trimming shortened V by 3 bases and J by 0 bases, and 13 bases separated the two germline ends. The CDR3 contains 17 residues. From germline, CDR1 is KGHDR and CDR2 SFDVKD. The CDR3 nucleotides read TGTGCCACCAGTGATGGTATCGGGGCCTCGAACACCGGGGAGCTGTTTTTT. This codes for CATSDGIGASNTGELFF.

This rearrangement joins TRBV5-5 to TRBJ1-3; D remains ambiguous. CDR1 is SGHKS, CDR2 YYEKEE, per germline (reference sequence). V was shortened by 2 bases and J by 4 bases, with 13 bases between the two germline ends. The CDR3 is 15 residues long. The CDR3 DNA reads TGTGCCAGCAGCTTAGGGTTGAGTGGCGGAAACACCATATATTTT. As protein: CASSLGLSGGNTIYF.

This clonotype turned up a few times. This chain joins TRBV25-1 and TRBJ2-7; the match to TRBD1 covers 7 bases. The CDR3 extends over 12 amino acids. The germline V gene has CDR1 MGHDK and CDR2 SYGVNS. The J segment lost 6 bases and the V segment lost 5 bases, leaving 4 bases of the junction unmatched. The CDR3 DNA reads as TGTGCCAGCAGTATTACAGGGGTCGAGCAGTACTTC. This translates into CASSITGVEQYF.

The rearrangement links TRBV25-1 to TRBJ2-7; D is ambiguous. The CDR3 has 16 amino acids. The germline gives CDR1 MGHDK, CDR2 SYGVNS. V was shortened by 3 bases and J by 4 bases, with 19 bases between the two germline ends. This CDR3 is CASSDRDGVGSYEQYF. The CDR3 coding sequence is TGTGCCAGCAGTGATCGCGACGGCGTGGGGTCGTACGAGCAGTACTTC.

This clonotype turned up a few times. The chain joins TRBV4-1 to TRBJ1-1; the D is unclear. CDR1 MGHRA and CDR2 YSYEKL come from the germline V gene. The V and J ends lost 0 bases and 4 bases respectively, with 18 bases between them. The CDR3 spans 17 residues. The chain's CDR3 is CASSQDPQGRWVTEAFF. Written as DNA, the CDR3 is TGCGCCAGCAGCCAAGACCCGCAAGGGCGGTGGGTCACTGAAGCTTTCTTT.

This clonotype was seen a few times. This sequence joins TRBV7-8 and TRBJ2-5; a possible D gene is TRBD1 (5 bases). CDR3 length equals 17 residues. Germline CDR1 and CDR2: SGHVS and FQNEAQ. Trimming took off 1 base at V and 4 bases at J, with 19 bases between the two ends. In nucleotides, the CDR3 is TGTGCCAGCAGCTTAGTGGTTGGCAGGGATGTGAGAGAGACCCAGTACTTC. This encodes CASSLVVGRDVRETQYF.

This sequence joins TRBV4-1 and TRBJ2-3; D not certain. There are 14 residues in the CDR3. Trimming shortened V by 1 base and J by 12 bases, and 17 bases separated the two germline ends. Per germline, CDR1 MGHRA and CDR2 YSYEKL. Written as DNA, the CDR3 is TGCGCCAGCAGCCAAGGATCACTGACTCTAGACCAGTATTTT. Translating it yields CASSQGSLTLDQYF.

The table lists this clonotype with a few counts. The V call is TRBV7-9, the J call TRBJ2-7; 8 bases are shared with TRBD2. CDR1 and CDR2 from the germline V gene are SEHNR and FQNEAQ (reference sequence). The CDR3 spans 18 residues. V dropped 1 base and J dropped 1; count of bases not matched to a gene: 12. The CDR3 bases are TGTGCCAGCAGCTTAGGGTCCAGCGGGGGCTCTCGTTCCTACGAGCAGTACTTC. Amino acid sequence: CASSLGSSGGSRSYEQYF.

A few counts support this clonotype. This chain uses TRBV4-1 with TRBJ2-7; D is undetermined. V dropped 0 bases and J dropped 3 bases, with 12 bases sitting between them. The CDR3 is 15 amino acids. CDR1 is MGHRA and CDR2 is YSYEKL in the germline V gene. CDR3 residues: CASSQESRIVYEQYF. The CDR3, as DNA: TGCGCCAGCAGCCAAGAATCCAGGATCGTCTACGAGCAGTACTTC.